These 28 T cell receptor beta chains share one sample of origin, sequenced in a study of blood T cell repertoires in COVID-19. Some clones are missing from TCRdb's copy, which holds only in-frame ones; the method was immunoSEQ multiplex PCR. The sample contains 65,000 or so clones, roughly 74% of which appear only once. Sample: peripheral blood. These receptors originate from a human donor in a cohort sampled during active COVID-19.

This chain connects TRBV7-9 to TRBJ1-5; D is unresolved. The CDR3 is 12 amino acids. Trimming stripped 4 bases from V and 4 bases from J, with 5 bases between. Per germline, CDR1 SEHNR and CDR2 FQNEAQ (reference sequence). The CDR3 region has the DNA TGTGCCAGCAGCTCGGGTAATCAGCCCCAGCATTTT. Translating gives CASSSGNQPQHF.

The rearrangement uses TRBV10-3 and TRBJ2-7, with 9 bases aligning to TRBD2. The trim removed 0 bases at V and 6 bases at J, leaving 6 bases unmatched. Germline V gene sequence: CDR1 ENHRY, CDR2 SYGVKD. The CDR3 spans 15 residues. CDR3 nucleotides: TGTGCCATCAGTGAGTCGCAAGCGGGAGGTGCCGAGCAGTACTTC. The encoded protein is CAISESQAGGAEQYF.

This chain uses TRBV7-2 with TRBJ1-2, with 7 positions matching TRBD1. J gave up 5 bases and V 5 bases, and 20 bases lay outside the gene matches. This CDR3 region has 18 residues. The germline V gene has CDR1 SGHTA and CDR2 FQGNSA. The CDR3 DNA reads TGTGCCAGCAGCCCAGAAGGGGGCGTACAGGGGATATTGTATGGCTACACCTTC. Translation gives CASSPEGGVQGILYGYTF.

The rearrangement uses TRBV28 and TRBJ2-1; 9 positions agree with TRBD2. The trim removed 7 bases at V and 6 bases at J, leaving 13 bases unmatched. The V gene's germline CDR1 is MDHEN and CDR2 SYDVKM. The CDR3 runs to 16 residues. The CDR3 spells CASTLSGAGGPNEQFF. The CDR3 nucleotides read TGTGCCAGCACCCTTTCGGGGGCGGGAGGGCCCAATGAGCAGTTCTTC.

The chain links TRBV3-1 (or the pseudogene TRBV3-2) to TRBJ2-1, with 7 bases that match TRBD2. In germline, CDR1 is LGHDT, CDR2 YNNKEL (reference sequence). The CDR3 is 14 amino acids. The junction had 7 bases not matched to a gene; V was cut back by 1 base and J by 10 bases. As DNA, the CDR3 is TGTGCCAGCAGCCAAGGTGGGGGGGGTAGGGAGCAGTTCTTC. This encodes CASSQGGGGREQFF.

J is TRBJ2-2 and V is TRBV2; D gene unclear. The CDR3 has 14 amino acids. In germline, CDR1 is SNHLY, CDR2 FYNNEI. The V and J ends lost 1 base and 5 bases respectively, with 8 bases between them. CDR3 loop: CASSEVEETGELFF. In nucleotides, the CDR3 is TGTGCCAGCAGTGAAGTTGAGGAGACCGGGGAGCTGTTTTTT.

This rearrangement joins TRBV6-2 or TRBV6-3 to TRBJ2-7, with unresolved D. CDR1 MNHEY and CDR2 SVGEGT come from the germline V gene. The CDR3 sequence is 11 residues long. Trimming stripped 4 bases from V and 7 bases from J, with 8 bases between. The CDR3 nucleotides are TGTGCCAGCAGTTCAGTCCGAGAGCAGTACTTC. It yields the protein CASSSVREQYF.

This clone was seen a few times. V and J are TRBV18 and TRBJ2-2; perhaps TRBD1 as D (6 bases). The CDR3 spans 16 residues. Trimming removed 3 bases at V and 4 bases at J, with 15 bases between. The V gene's germline CDR1 is KGHSH and CDR2 LQKENI. DNA of the CDR3: TGTGCCAGCTCACCGAGGACAGACGCGAGCACCGGGGAGCTGTTTTTT. It codes for CASSPRTDASTGELFF.

The V gene is TRBV24-1, the J gene TRBJ2-6, with 7 bases matching TRBD1. With V trimmed by 6 bases and J by 4 bases, 5 bases remained unmatched. CDR3 length: 15 amino acids. CDR1 and CDR2 from the germline V gene are KGHDR and SFDVKD. CDR3 DNA: TGTGCCACCAGTACCGACAGGGTGGGGGCCAACGTCCTGACTTTC. Its protein product is CATSTDRVGANVLTF.

V usage is TRBV28 and J usage is TRBJ2-1; 9 nucleotides align to TRBD2. Germline CDR1 is MDHEN and CDR2 is SYDVKM. The CDR3 spans 18 residues. V was clipped by 5 bases and J by 1 base; unmatched bases: 12. The DNA of the CDR3 is TGTGCCAGCAGTCCGACCCGCGGGAGGGCCATTTCCTACAATGAGCAGTTCTTC. It codes for CASSPTRGRAISYNEQFF.

The V call is TRBV19, the J call TRBJ1-3, with D unresolved. Trimming removed 3 bases from V and 4 bases from J, with 10 bases in between. The germline gives CDR1 LNHDA, CDR2 SQIVND (reference sequence). The CDR3 has 14 residues. The CDR3 region has the DNA TGTGCCAGTAGTATGCCCCGAAGCGGAAACACCATATATTTT. Translating it yields CASSMPRSGNTIYF.

Only one count was recorded for this clone. This chain joins TRBV5-1 and TRBJ2-3, with TRBD1 identical over 9 bases. CDR3 size: 16 residues. CDR1 is SGHRS and CDR2 is YFSETQ in the germline V gene. V lost 2 bases and J lost 1; bases outside the gene matches: 5. The CDR3: CASSFSGTGRTDTQYF. The DNA of the CDR3 is TGCGCCAGCAGCTTTTCCGGGACAGGGCGCACAGATACGCAGTATTTT.

V gene TRBV3-1 (or the pseudogene TRBV3-2) combines with J gene TRBJ2-7, with 11 bases matching TRBD2. CDR1 is LGHDT, CDR2 YNNKEL, per germline (reference sequence). V was clipped by 4 bases and J by 5 bases; unmatched bases: 7. This CDR3 region has 15 residues. The CDR3 DNA reads as TGTGCCAGCAGCCCCCTTAGCGGGAGGGCCAACGAGCAGTACTTC. Its protein is CASSPLSGRANEQYF.

The CDR3 DNA sequence: TGTGCCAGTAGTACATCAGCGGGGGGACCCACAGATACGCAGTATTTT. Translating it yields CASSTSAGGPTDTQYF. V is TRBV19 and J is TRBJ2-3, with 9 bases aligning to TRBD2. V dropped 4 bases and J dropped 2; count of bases not matched to a gene: 7. The length of the CDR3 is 16 residues. CDR1 LNHDA and CDR2 SQIVND come from the germline V gene (reference sequence).

This sequence joins TRBV5-1 and TRBJ2-7; TRBD2 agrees at 8 bases. Germline-derived CDR1 and CDR2 are SGHRS and YFSETQ. The CDR3 extends over 14 amino acids. Losses at the gene ends were 3 bases for V and 4 bases for J; bases not matched to a gene: 6. The DNA of the CDR3 is TGCGCCAGCAGCTGGACTAGCCAGGGGTACGAGCAGTACTTC. Its translation: CASSWTSQGYEQYF.

CDR3 nucleotides: TGCGCCAGCAGCCCACAGGGGGCCAGGGGCTACACCTTC. This codes for CASSPQGARGYTF. The chain recombines TRBV5-1 with TRBJ1-2; the match to TRBD1 covers 9 bases. J lost 8 bases, V lost 4 bases, and 6 bases had no gene match. The CDR3 is made up of 13 amino acids. CDR1 is SGHRS, CDR2 YFSETQ, per germline.

This clone has more than one count but fewer than ten. V usage is TRBV19 and J usage is TRBJ2-1; perhaps TRBD2 as D (5 bases). There are 12 residues in the CDR3. Germline-derived CDR1 and CDR2 are LNHDA and SQIVND (reference sequence). The germline V and J ends were trimmed by 10 bases and 3 bases, with 10 bases remaining between them. CDR3 in DNA: TGTGCCACCCGAACTAGCTACAATGAGCAGTTCTTC. Its translation is CATRTSYNEQFF. The full variable domain, its missing parts supplied by reference TRBV19 and TRBJ2-1, is DGGITQSPKYLFRKEGQNVTLSCEQNLNHDAMYWYRQDPGQGLRLIYYSQIVNDFQKGDIAEGYSVSREKKESFPLTVTSAQKNPTAFYLCATRTSYNEQFFGPGTRLTVL.

This clone occurred a few times. The chain's CDR3 is CASSLWVTGANNQPQHF. CDR3 DNA: TGTGCCAGCAGTTTATGGGTGACAGGGGCAAACAATCAGCCCCAGCATTTT. The rearrangement joins TRBV28 to TRBJ1-5; TRBD1 matches at 8 bases. CDR3 size: 17 residues. CDR1 is MDHEN and CDR2 is SYDVKM in the germline V gene. With 0 bases clipped from V and 3 bases from J, the junction kept 7 bases outside the gene matches.

Judged by abundance, this clone is medium-sized. One end of the junction varies from germline; a read error may be responsible. V is TRBV19 and J is TRBJ2-1; 7 bases line up with TRBD2. CDR1 and CDR2 (germline): LNHDA, SQIVND (reference sequence). The CDR3 runs 16 residues. The CDR3 DNA follows: TGTGCCAGTAGTAGCATAGGCGGGAGTTCCTCCAATGAGCAGTTCTTC. As protein: CASSSIGGSSSNEQFF.

This clone showed up just once. The chain joins TRBV3-1 (or the pseudogene TRBV3-2) to TRBJ1-2; D gene uncertain. Germline V lookup: CDR1 LGHDT, CDR2 YNNKEL (reference sequence). CDR3 length equals 12 residues. With 1 base removed from V and 7 bases from J, the gap between germline ends came to 7 bases. The DNA of the CDR3 is TGTGCCAGCAGCCAAGCTACGGGTGGCTACACCTTC. This sequence encodes CASSQATGGYTF.

The genes are TRBV5-1 and TRBJ2-7; TRBD2 aligns across 14 bases. J lost 5 bases, V lost 0 bases, and 4 bases had no gene match. CDR3 length: 16 residues. Germline CDR1 is SGHRS and CDR2 is YFSETQ. The CDR3 DNA reads as TGCGCCAGCAGCTTGGGGGGACTAGCGGGAGTCCACGAGCAGTACTTC. Translated: CASSLGGLAGVHEQYF.

For the CDR3, the DNA is TGCGCCAGCAGCTTGCTGGCGTCGACTAAGGATGAGCAGTTCTTC. Residues: CASSLLASTKDEQFF. The rearrangement uses TRBV5-1 and TRBJ2-1; D perhaps matches TRBD2 (5 bases). Germline values: CDR1 SGHRS, CDR2 YFSETQ. The CDR3 is made up of 15 amino acids. V lost 1 base to trimming and J lost 8 bases, with 16 bases between them.

The J gene is TRBJ2-7, the V gene TRBV12-3 or TRBV12-4; 7 positions agree with TRBD1. The CDR3 runs to 12 residues. V trimming: 5 bases; J trimming: 4 bases; junction bases outside the gene matches: 2. CDR3 nucleotides: TGTGCCAGCAGTCCGGGACAGTACGAGCAGTACTTC. Translated: CASSPGQYEQYF.

The chain uses TRBV19 and TRBJ1-5; perhaps TRBD1 as D (5 bases). Germline V gives CDR1 LNHDA, CDR2 SQIVND (reference sequence). CDR3 length: 13 amino acids. Trimming stripped 1 base from V and 5 bases from J, with 6 bases between. The CDR3 DNA is TGTGCCAGTAGTATAGCCAGGGATCAGCCCCAGCATTTT. Protein sequence: CASSIARDQPQHF.

The genes are TRBV5-1 and TRBJ2-7; 9 nucleotides align to TRBD2. Trimming at V came to 3 bases and at J to 1 base, leaving 14 bases not matched to a gene. Germline V gene sequence: CDR1 SGHRS, CDR2 YFSETQ. This CDR3 contains 18 residues. CDR3 region: CASSSELAGYLGSYEQYF. CDR3 DNA sequence: TGCGCCAGCAGCTCCGAACTAGCGGGCTACCTGGGGTCCTACGAGCAGTACTTC.

The CDR3 sequence: CASSSGTSGNTEAFF. The CDR3 DNA reads TGTGCCAGCAGCTCCGGGACAAGTGGGAACACTGAAGCTTTCTTT. The chain recombines TRBV5-4 with TRBJ1-1; tentative D call: TRBD1 (6 bases). V lost 3 bases and J 1 base, leaving 13 bases between the germline ends. This CDR3 region has 15 residues. Germline loops: CDR1 SGHNT, CDR2 YYREEE (reference sequence).

The genes are TRBV5-1 and TRBJ2-5; 15 bases match TRBD2. The length of the CDR3 is 16 residues. The ends lost 2 bases at V and 3 bases at J; junction bases unmatched: 2. Germline CDR1 SGHRS, CDR2 YFSETQ. CDR3 amino acids: CASSFGLAGGEETQYF. The CDR3 DNA reads as TGCGCCAGCAGCTTTGGACTAGCGGGAGGGGAAGAGACCCAGTACTTC.

The J gene is TRBJ2-7, the V gene TRBV27; 9 nucleotides match TRBD2. The junction had 2 bases not matched to a gene; V was cut back by 4 bases and J by 4 bases. Germline lookup yields CDR1 MNHEY and CDR2 SMNVEV (reference sequence). The CDR3 loop spans 13 amino acids. CDR3 in DNA: TGTGCCAGCAGTTATGGACTAGCGTACGAGCAGTACTTC. Translation: CASSYGLAYEQYF.